The clone carrying this TCR beta chain appeared a few times. This entry belongs to a study of T cell changes during pregnancy in multiple sclerosis. Only in-frame clones appear in the TCRdb table, and some are missing; sequencing was by immunoSEQ multiplex PCR. Here the sample spans 85,000 to 110,000 clones, about 90% being singletons. The CDR3 is 16 amino acids. Germline assignment: CDR1 SGHVS and CDR2 FQNEAQ. Trimming removed 5 bases from V and 2 bases from J; junction bases left unmatched: 9. This TCR was sampled from a female donor with multiple sclerosis, enrolled in a pregnancy study. The input for sequencing was peripheral blood, taken after pregnancy. The genes are TRBV7-8 and TRBJ1-5, with 7 bases lining up with TRBD1. CDR3 DNA sequence: TGTGCCAGCAGCCCGGACAGGTTAGGTGGCAATCAGCCCCAGCATTTT. It codes for CASSPDRLGGNQPQHF.